This TCR beta chain was identified during a study of T-cell memory formation after mild COVID-19. With constant-segment primers, 5'RACE yielded cDNA libraries of TCR alpha and TCR beta that carried sample barcodes and UMIs. TCRdb fed the 5' RACE reads into MiXCR, producing one record per CDR3 protein. The sample has roughly 370,000 distinct CDR3 sequences, 15% to 20% seen once. Concerning this clonotype: Its antigen is undetermined.

The germline gives CDR1 SGHTA, CDR2 FQGNSA. Unmatched junction bases numbered 6, after V lost 3 bases and J lost 3 bases. This CDR3 is 16 amino acids long. Study-level points and caveats: Clones shrinking between day 15 and 85 showed a balanced CD4/CD8 split, and those that grew later tilted toward CD4+. There were some responding clones in pre-infection memory, which suggested that cross-reactive memory had joined.

The V and J genes are TRBV7-2 and TRBJ2-3; 10 nucleotides align to TRBD1. The origin of this receptor is a man younger than 30 who had mild COVID-19 (a few samples of this study predate the infection). Cell type and time point are not known. The sequenced sample consisted of PBMCs or a T cell subset sorted from them (not recorded which). The CDR3 bases are TGTGCCAGCAGCTTGGGACAGGGGAAGGGGACAGATACGCAGTATTTT. Its protein product is CASSLGQGKGTDTQYF.